The 9 T cell receptor beta chains presented below share a single source sample, sequenced in a study of blood T cell repertoires in COVID-19. Measured with immunoSEQ multiplex PCR; TCRdb has only the in-frame clones, and not every one. This sample carries 200,000 to 250,000 clones, roughly 80% of them seen once, and the ten largest clones take 2.3%. The source material was peripheral blood. The source is a woman in her sixties or seventies with acute or convalescent COVID-19.

J is TRBJ1-1 and V is TRBV6-5; 8 positions agree with TRBD1. Germline values: CDR1 MNHEY, CDR2 SVGAGI. CDR3 length: 16 residues. V lost 0 bases to trimming and J lost 3 bases; unmatched junction nucleotides: 6. The CDR3 nucleotides read TGTGCCAGCAGTTACTCAAAAGACAGGGGATACACTGAAGCTTTCTTT. It yields the protein CASSYSKDRGYTEAFF.

The chain employs TRBV27 and TRBJ1-1; 9 bases align to TRBD1. Germline values: CDR1 MNHEY, CDR2 SMNVEV (reference sequence). The ends lost 6 bases at V and 6 bases at J; junction bases unmatched: 11. The CDR3 contains 15 residues. The CDR3 region has the DNA TGTGCCAGCAGAAGACTAACAGGGGGCATGGCTGAAGCTTTCTTT. Protein product: CASRRLTGGMAEAFF.

This chain uses TRBV6-1 with TRBJ2-4, with TRBD2 matching over 12 bases. V gave up 4 bases and J gave up 0 bases; unmatched junction bases: 4. The CDR3 extends over 17 amino acids. Germline V gene data show CDR1 as MNHNS and CDR2 as SASEGT. CDR3: CASSVLAGGRAKNIQYF. CDR3 bases: TGTGCCAGCAGTGTCCTAGCGGGGGGGAGAGCCAAAAACATTCAGTACTTC.

The chain joins TRBV2 to TRBJ2-1, with TRBD1 matching over 8 bases. V shed 4 bases and J 9 bases; nucleotides not matched to a gene: 5. From germline, CDR1 is SNHLY and CDR2 FYNNEI. This CDR3 has 13 residues. CDR3 nucleotides: TGTGCCAGCAGTGTCGGGGACAGGTCTGAGCAGTTCTTC. Amino acids: CASSVGDRSEQFF. Full variable domain (outside the CDR3, taken from reference TRBV2 and TRBJ2-1): EPEVTQTPSHQVTQMGQEVILRCVPISNHLYFYWYRQILGQKVEFLVSFYNNEISEKSEIFDDQFSVERPDGSNFTLKIRSTKLEDSAMYFCASSVGDRSEQFFGPGTRLTVL.

In this sample, this clone turned up once. CDR3 sequence: CASSTSRGLGSSSPLHF. CDR3 nucleotides: TGTGCCAGCAGTACCTCCAGGGGGCTTGGGTCTAGTTCACCCCTCCACTTT. The chain joins TRBV27 to TRBJ1-6, with 8 bases fitting TRBD1. This CDR3 is built from 17 residues. Trimming at V came to 5 bases and at J to 9 bases, leaving 15 bases not matched to a gene. The germline V gene encodes CDR1 MNHEY and CDR2 SMNVEV (reference sequence).

The rearrangement joins TRBV7-9 to TRBJ1-1; TRBD1 agrees at 9 bases. The CDR3 covers 16 residues. Trimming cost V 5 bases and J 1 base; bases outside gene matches: 8. CDR1 SEHNR and CDR2 FQNEAQ come from the germline V gene (reference sequence). The CDR3: CASSPSLGQGNTEAFF. The CDR3 DNA sequence: TGTGCCAGCAGCCCTAGCTTGGGACAGGGGAACACTGAAGCTTTCTTT.

The chain links TRBV6-6 to TRBJ2-5; TRBD1 might be the D (6 bases). The CDR3 consists of 15 residues. Per the germline V gene, CDR1 is MNHNY and CDR2 is SVGAGI (reference sequence). Trimming shortened V by 2 bases and J by 4 bases, and 14 bases separated the two germline ends. The CDR3 protein is CASSYVQGATETQYF. The CDR3 DNA is TGTGCCAGCAGTTACGTACAGGGCGCTACAGAGACCCAGTACTTC.

This clone was detected a few times. V gene TRBV28 combines with J gene TRBJ1-4; 8 bases are a match to TRBD1. The CDR3 runs 15 residues. V lost 3 bases to trimming and J lost 3 bases; unmatched junction nucleotides: 3. Per the germline V gene, CDR1 is MDHEN and CDR2 is SYDVKM. CDR3 nucleotides: TGTGCCAGCAGTTTGGGGGGACAGGCTAATGAAAAACTGTTTTTT. Translating gives CASSLGGQANEKLFF.

The J gene is TRBJ2-2, the V gene TRBV9; D is possibly TRBD2 (6 bases). This CDR3 has 17 residues. Germline loops: CDR1 SGDLS, CDR2 YYNGEE. The V end was cut by 4 bases, the J end by 11 bases, with 27 bases between. CDR3 sequence reads: CASSYTGTGIPTGELFF. Here the CDR3 DNA reads TGTGCCAGCAGCTATACCGGGACTGGGATCCCCACGGGCGAGCTGTTTTTT.